Listed here are 24 T cell receptor beta chains from one sample, sequenced in a study of tumor-infiltrating lymphocytes in primary liver carcinoma. Each 20-30 mg portion of unsorted bulk tissue served as the source for co-extraction of RNA and DNA. A constant-region primer primed TCR beta cDNA synthesis from about 0.45 ug of total RNA. A slightly modified ARM-PCR protocol with three nested multiplex PCR rounds produced these TCR beta libraries. For around 11 cycles apiece, the opening two PCR rounds ran with TRBV1-TRBV30 forward primers and a C-beta reverse primer. Each CDR3 protein is one row after TCRdb ran MiXCR on the multiplex PCR reads. The sample comprises tens of thousands of distinct CDR3 sequences, 75% to 85% of which are singletons, and about a third rests with the top ten. The sample comprised liver tumor tissue from sampling region 2. Subset of the sample: tumor region T2, inferior pole. These receptor sequences come from a woman in her twenties or thirties with primary liver carcinoma and hepatitis B virus infection.

The chain carries TRBV7-2 and TRBJ2-1; 12 bases match TRBD2. V lost 6 bases and J lost 5; bases outside the gene matches: 8. CDR3 length: 16 amino acids. Germline-derived CDR1 and CDR2 are SGHTA and FQGNSA. The CDR3 DNA follows: TGTGCCAGCAGATCCCTCGGACTAGCGGGAAACAATGAGCAGTTCTTC. This sequence encodes CASRSLGLAGNNEQFF.

As for this clonotype: Its ends do not fully match the called genes, so a read error is possible. The chain has TRBV6-5 and TRBJ1-1; a weak D match, TRBD1 (6 bases). Germline CDR1 and CDR2: MNHEY and SVGAGI. The CDR3 contains 16 residues. In nucleotides, the CDR3 is TGTGCCAGCAGTTACGGGGGCAGCGGAATAGGGACTGAAGTTTCCTTT. Translated, it gives CASSYGGSGIGTEVSF.

A remark on this clonotype: The CDR3 does not end in the conserved phenylalanine or tryptophan, so this is likely a read error. The chain links TRBV29-1 to TRBJ2-7; possibly TRBD2 for D (6 bases). CDR3 length equals 11 residues. CDR1 SQVTM and CDR2 ANQGSEA come from the germline V gene. With 6 bases removed from V and 7 bases from J, the gap between germline ends came to 13 bases. This CDR3 is CSVGTGDEQYL. CDR3 sequence (DNA): TGCAGCGTCGGGACGGGGGATGAGCAGTACTTA.

A note on this clonotype: The germline gene is not matched at one end of the junction; a read error may be the cause. This chain links TRBV11-3 with TRBJ2-1; 14 nucleotides agree with TRBD2. Germline lookup yields CDR1 SGHNT and CDR2 YENEEA. The CDR3 loop spans 15 amino acids. CDR3 in amino acids: CASSRLAGGGYEEFF. The DNA of the CDR3 is TGTGCCAGCAGCAGACTAGCGGGGGGGGGGTATGAGGAGTTCTTT.

This clonotype is large (0.1 to 1%). This chain joins TRBV5-5 and TRBJ1-6; no clear D. Trimming took off 0 bases at V and 6 bases at J, with 7 bases between the two ends. The germline CDR1 and CDR2 sequences are SGHKS and YYEKEE (reference sequence). The CDR3 is 14 residues long. The CDR3 sequence: CASSLDVSNSPLHF. The CDR3, as DNA: TGTGCCAGCAGCTTGGACGTCAGTAATTCACCCCTCCACTTT.

Details on this clonotype: One junction end disagrees with the germline gene, perhaps due to a read error. This chain uses TRBV6-5 with TRBJ2-5; 11 nucleotides agree with TRBD1. The CDR3 sequence is 13 residues long. Germline loops: CDR1 MNHEY, CDR2 SVGAGI. CDR3 in DNA: TGTGCCAGGAATACGGACAGGGGGCTGACCCAGCACTTC. Its translation: CARNTDRGLTQHF.

This clonotype was picked up a small number of times. This may come from a read error, since a much larger clone is one base off. The V and J genes are TRBV9 and TRBJ2-1, with 8 positions matching TRBD2. This CDR3 is built from 15 residues. CDR1 and CDR2 (germline): SGDLS, YYNGEE. The CDR3 loop reads CASSVSGISYNGQFF. CDR3 in DNA: TGTGCCAGCAGCGTTAGCGGGATTTCCTACAATGGGCAGTTCTTC.

The chain couples TRBV28 to TRBJ2-1, with 11 bases fitting TRBD2. The junction had 20 bases not matched to a gene; V was cut back by 8 bases and J by 11 bases. Germline-derived CDR1 and CDR2 are MDHEN and SYDVKM. The length of the CDR3 is 17 residues. CDR3 DNA sequence: TGTGCCAGCCCCATACTAGCGGGAGTTTTCGGCTACGATAAGCAGTTCTTC. This encodes CASPILAGVFGYDKQFF.

Points on this clonotype: One end of the junction varies from germline; a read error may be responsible. This sequence joins TRBV4-3 and TRBJ2-1; no clear D. This CDR3 spans 14 amino acids. Germline loops: CDR1 LGHNA, CDR2 YSLEER. The CDR3 nucleotides are TGCACCAGCAGCCACATAGAGTTGGTCAATGAGCCGTTCTTC. Residues: CTSSHIELVNEPFF.

The rearrangement uses TRBV7-6 and TRBJ1-1, with D tentatively TRBD1 (6 bases). The V gene lost 8 bases and the J gene lost 5 bases, with 15 bases spanning the gap. Germline V gene data show CDR1 as SGHVS and CDR2 as FNYEAQ. The CDR3 is 13 amino acids. The CDR3 coding sequence is TGTGCCAGCCGGGCAGAAGGGGGTACTGAAGCTTTCTTT. It specifies CASRAEGGTEAFF.

This clonotype occurred once. This likely comes from a read error, as the CDR3 has no conserved phenylalanine or tryptophan at its end. The chain has TRBV12-3 or TRBV12-4 and TRBJ2-3, with D uncertain. This CDR3 is built from 15 residues. CDR3 amino acids: CASSFPPPNTDTQYY. The CDR3 DNA is TGTGCCAGTAGTTTTCCCCCTCCTAACACAGATACGCAGTATTAT.

A word on this clonotype: The CDR3 does not end in the conserved phenylalanine or tryptophan, so this is likely a read error. This chain joins TRBV7-8 and TRBJ2-1; 10 bases map to TRBD2. This CDR3 is 16 amino acids long. CDR1 and CDR2 from the germline V gene are SGHVS and FQNEAQ. The CDR3 spells CASSLIPGLADNEQFL. CDR3 nucleotides: TGTGCCAGCAGCTTAATCCCAGGACTAGCGGACAATGAACAGTTCCTC.

The chain links TRBV4-2 to TRBJ2-7; 10 positions agree with TRBD1. The length of the CDR3 is 18 residues. With V trimmed by 3 bases and J by 6 bases, 17 bases remained unmatched. CDR1 and CDR2 from the germline V gene are LGHNA and YNFKEQ. The CDR3 bases are TGTGCCAGCAGCCATGAAGACATAGGACAGGGGGGACCGCGCGAGCAGTACTTC. This translates into CASSHEDIGQGGPREQYF.

This clonotype came up once. One junction end does not reproduce the germline sequence, and a read error may be involved. This sequence joins TRBV12-3 or TRBV12-4 and TRBJ2-5; perhaps TRBD2 as D (6 bases). The CDR3 is made up of 15 amino acids. The CDR3 nucleotides are TGTTCCAGCAGCACCCATCCCGGGAGCGAGGAGACCCAGTACTTC. Translating it yields CSSSTHPGSEETQYF.

This rearrangement joins TRBV6-2 or TRBV6-3 to TRBJ2-7; D may be TRBD2 (5 bases). Deletions cut 5 bases from V and 7 bases from J, with 15 bases between. CDR1 MNHEY and CDR2 SVGEGT come from the germline V gene. The CDR3 runs 13 residues. The CDR3 reads CASSHAGVGEQYF. Here the CDR3 DNA reads TGTGCCAGCAGTCACGCGGGTGTAGGGGAGCAGTACTTC.

Concerning this clonotype itself: A clone one base away is much larger, so this may be a read error. V usage is TRBV20-1 and J usage is TRBJ2-7; 10 bases match TRBD2. Per germline, CDR1 DFQATT and CDR2 SNEGSKA (reference sequence). The length of the CDR3 is 14 residues. CDR3 protein: CSVRDLAGGYEQYF. CDR3 DNA sequence: TGCAGTGTTAGAGACTTAGCGGGGGGCTACGAGCAGTACTTC.

This clonotype was recorded only once. The junction differs from germline at one of its ends, possibly a read error. The chain combines TRBV7-3 with TRBJ2-1; D may be TRBD2 (5 bases). The CDR3 is made up of 15 amino acids. Germline lookup yields CDR1 SGHTA and CDR2 FQGTGA. CDR3 in amino acids: CANSPTSGPTGQQFF. CDR3 nucleotide sequence: TGTGCCAACAGCCCCACAAGCGGCCCAACGGGCCAGCAGTTCTTC.

V usage is TRBV4-3 and J usage is TRBJ2-7; 7 positions agree with TRBD2. Germline V gives CDR1 LGHNA, CDR2 YSLEER. The CDR3 contains 18 residues. Trimming cost V 1 base and J 3 bases; bases outside gene matches: 15. The CDR3 bases are TGCGCCAGCAGCCAAGCTGCGACGGGGGGTCATATCAGCTACGAGCAGTACTTC. Its translation: CASSQAATGGHISYEQYF.

Regarding this clonotype: At one of its ends the junction is not consistent with the germline gene, which may arise from a read error. The chain has TRBV29-1 and TRBJ2-1; the match to TRBD2 covers 7 bases. The CDR3 runs 12 residues. The germline CDR1 and CDR2 sequences are SQVTM and ANQGSEA. CDR3 in amino acids: CGALRDYHELFF. The CDR3 bases are TGTGGCGCCCTAAGGGACTACCATGAGCTGTTCTTC.

Notes on this clonotype: Because the CDR3 is missing its conserved closing phenylalanine or tryptophan, this is likely a read error. The chain links TRBV29-1 to TRBJ2-3; TRBD2 matches at 10 bases. The CDR3 spans 16 residues. Germline V lookup: CDR1 SQVTM, CDR2 ANQGSEA. The CDR3 reads CNVSRASGSRSDTQYS. CDR3 sequence (DNA): TGCAACGTCTCCCGGGCTAGCGGGAGTAGATCAGATACGCAGTATTCT.

This clonotype was seen repeatedly, ten times or more. One end of the junction does not line up with germline, which may come from a read error. V usage is TRBV5-5 and J usage is TRBJ2-2; TRBD1 agrees at 8 bases. CDR1 and CDR2 from the germline V gene are SGHKS and YYEKEE (reference sequence). The CDR3 contains 14 residues. The CDR3 loop reads CGSRWTGITGELFF. CDR3 DNA sequence: TGTGGCAGCAGATGGACAGGGATCACCGGGGAGCTGTTTTTT.

As regards this clonotype: No conserved phenylalanine or tryptophan is present at the end of the CDR3, so a read error is the likely explanation. The rearrangement uses TRBV4-1 and TRBJ2-1; D remains unclear. Germline CDR1 and CDR2: MGHRA and YSYEKL. This CDR3 is 13 amino acids long. V was cut by 9 bases and J by 8 bases, with 17 bases left in between. Written as DNA, the CDR3 is TGCGCCAGTAGTCAACCCTCTGGGGATGAGCAGTTCTTA. Protein: CASSQPSGDEQFL.

A note on this clonotype: This sequence may be a read error, since a much larger clone differs from it by one base. The V and J genes are TRBV11-2 and TRBJ2-1, with 13 bases aligning to TRBD2. Germline loops: CDR1 SGHAT, CDR2 FQNNGV. The CDR3 loop spans 17 amino acids. V lost 5 bases to trimming and J lost 9 bases; unmatched junction nucleotides: 13. In DNA, the CDR3 is TGTGCCAGCAGCAGGAGACTAGCGGGAGGACCGGGGGTTGAGCAGTTCTTC. Encoded protein: CASSRRLAGGPGVEQFF.

On this clonotype itself: One end of the junction fails to match germline, which may point to a read error. The genes are TRBV6-5 and TRBJ2-7, with D possibly being TRBD1 (6 bases). The CDR3 loop spans 15 amino acids. The germline V gene has CDR1 MNHEY and CDR2 SVGAGI. In nucleotides, the CDR3 is TGTGCCAGTAGTTACAAGGACAGCAGCTCTTACTGGCAGTACTTC. It is translated as CASSYKDSSSYWQYF.